This T cell receptor (beta chain) derives from a study of blood T cell repertoires in COVID-19. Across the study: Researchers got acute and convalescent COVID-19 samples from the United States, Italy and Spain.

The germline CDR1 and CDR2 sequences are GTSNPN and SVGIG (reference sequence). The CDR3 sequence is 14 residues long. With V trimmed by 3 bases and J by 9 bases, 8 bases remained unmatched. Profiled with immunoSEQ multiplex PCR; TCRdb holds only in-frame clones, not every one. The sample consists of tens of thousands of clones, 88% of them appearing once. Followed over time, Seattle patients had been enrolled while infection was active. The chain recombines TRBV30 with TRBJ1-6, with TRBD1 matching over 7 bases. The receptor's source is an older woman with COVID-19, enrolled during active disease. Source material: peripheral blood. Here the CDR3 reads CAWRLTPGGSPLHF. The CDR3 nucleotides are TGTGCCTGGAGGCTCACCCCAGGGGGTTCACCCCTCCACTTT.